Detailed here is one T cell receptor (beta chain). The table lists this clone with a few counts. The target of this receptor is not known. Base qualities are not provided; no much larger clone lies one nucleotide away. Library construction relied on the immunoSEQ multiplex PCR assay. The multiplex PCR relied on a mix of 60 forward primers for TCR Vbeta segments and 13 reverse primers for TCR Jbeta segments. Amplification of the CDR3 region of rearranged TCR beta genes was performed with a multiplex PCR assay on genomic DNA. On the Illumina HiSeq System, the amplified TCR beta libraries were sequenced as 87-base-pair reads. Regarding the original processing steps: A later analysis counted about 76 million unique TCR beta chains across the 550 to 750 repertoires, and some 11 million of these chains were shared by at least two donors. Raw reads were error-corrected and collapsed into unique sequences by a nearest-neighbor algorithm in which closely related sequences were merged to remove PCR and sequencing errors. To assign V, D and J gene segments, CDR3 sequences were aligned to IMGT reference sequences. For a sequence to be retained, a match of at least six nucleotides was required to both a V gene segment and a J gene segment. Rearrangements were called productive when the CDR3 lacked stop codons and stayed in frame with V and J; all others were non-productive. CDR3 was defined by IMGT convention, running from the second conserved V-encoded cysteine to the conserved J-encoded phenylalanine. Sequences without an unambiguous match to a single V gene segment were excluded from the earlier analysis of several hundred of the donors. In an earlier analysis of approximately 590 of the donors, a V segment was called functional when productive rearrangements were above 56.7%, and segregating when the standard deviation between donors exceeded 5%. To diagnose cytomegalovirus status from the catalog of TCR beta chain sequences, a statistical classification framework was built. In a later analysis, V and J genes were assigned by comparing TCR nucleotide sequences against IMGT/GENE-DB human TR gene sequences. Using the TCRdist pipeline, a later analysis assigned CDR3 sequences along with most-parsimonious VDJ recombination scenarios. A later analysis defined each TCR beta chain by its CDR3 amino acid sequence plus V-gene family, and excluded reads lacking a unique V-gene family. A later analysis removed several hundred highly shared, low-generation-probability nucleotide sequences to deal with suspected cross-contamination and a sequencing artifact. In a later analysis, a clonal expansion index was calculated for each public chain from normalized within-repertoire ranks of inferred template counts. In a later analysis, generation probabilities were computed with a VDJ recombination model fitted to out-of-frame rearrangements, and the resulting probabilities were checked against IGoR. A later analysis scored TCR-TCR, TCR-HLA and TCR-CMV co-occurrence with hypergeometric tests, applying a repertoire-size bias correction to TCR pairs. False discovery rates were estimated in a later analysis by permuting HLA or CMV assignments 20 times. A later analysis grouped co-occurring TCRs with DBSCAN, adding TCRdist sequence similarity when clustering within HLA-allele-positive subsets. Repertoires with fewer than 30,000 or more than 120,000 public chains, plus five repertoires with anomalous nucleotide sharing, were excluded from co-occurrence clustering. TCRdb obtained this table from immuneACCESS and retained in-frame rearrangements with V and J assigned. These tables miss some clones; where compared with another copy, unresolved V genes account for less than half of the shortfall, and the remainder is unexplained. D and trimming come from the DNA, and the V and J calls and clone size come from that table. This sample holds 90,000 or so clones; 82% were observed only once. The top ten hold 3.8% of the sample.

The data are from a study of cytomegalovirus exposure and HLA in healthy donors (dated by TCRdb to about 2017). A note on the overall study: An earlier analysis of roughly 500 of the donors reported 250 to 300 Gb of sequence data and 117 million unique TCR beta sequences obtained from about 200 million T cells. An early release covering about 600 HLA-typed donors comprised about 300 gigabases of sequencing data and tens of millions of unique TCR sequences. The genetic ancestry cluster associated with self-reported Caucasian donors included over 80% of the approximately 410 genotyped donors. The study was designed to test whether signatures of past pathogen exposure could be identified by cataloging public T cell receptors. The study used immunosequencing to profile the T cell repertoires of several hundred subjects and linked those repertoires to cytomegalovirus serostatus. Besides the first cohort of approximately 710 subjects, a separate validation cohort made up of over 95 different subjects was used. High-throughput TCR immunosequencing, statistical association of individual TCRs with disease status, and machine learning were combined to predict cytomegalovirus infection status. To study patterns of TCR occurrence, a later analysis re-analyzed previously published TCR beta repertoires from several hundred donors and added high-resolution HLA genotyping. Rather than using new phenotypic data, the later analysis identified candidate immune exposures from TCR beta sequences and from how often those sequences occurred across donors. To decide whether each TCR beta V gene segment behaved as functional or pseudogenic, an earlier analysis of approximately 620 of the donors relied on high-throughput TCR beta sequencing. Donor age, sex, ethnicity and CMV serostatus were compiled together with the repertoire data. Genome-wide SNP genotypes for about 65% of the roughly 670 donors were used in a later genetic analysis, which treated that subset as a discovery cohort. Every discovery cohort repertoire had been produced on one sequencing platform. HLA typing included class I and class II loci at four-digit resolution. Typing coverage differed by locus: A, B, C, DRB1 and DQB1 were typed in roughly 620-630 donors, DQA1 in 500 to 550, DPA1 in around 580, and DPB1 in roughly 470. A handful of DR-DQ haplotypes were treated as single units for association and clustering because of strong linkage in the cohort. Among about 360 genotyped donors of the cohort, an average of 235,054 unique TCR beta nucleotide sequences were sequenced per donor, around 20% of them non-productive.

What the authors observed across the whole study: Immune exposure information for the cohort was limited to CMV serostatus. In a later analysis, the rate of TCR association differed among HLA loci, with DRB1 alleles having the most associated TCRs and HLA-C alleles having the fewest. According to a later analysis, parvovirus B19, influenza, CMV and Epstein-Barr virus appeared linked to several top co-occurrence clusters. While some public TCRs were present in many individuals, most TCR sequences turned up only very rarely across donors. The study gave a list of 150 to 200 TCR beta chains associated with cytomegalovirus. Strong co-occurrence of HLA alleles, especially DR and DQ, made assigning TCR associations to individual alleles difficult. Three of the identified cytomegalovirus-associated TCR beta chains were confirmed in vitro to be specific for cytomegalovirus antigens. Because HLA typing was missing for some donors at each locus, association tests included only the typed subset. In a later genetic analysis, a missense DCLRE1C variant was associated with V-gene and J-gene trimming of TCR beta chains, and the association was replicated in an independent cohort. Because counts were too low, 15 to 20 rarely observed V segments, including chromosome 9 orphons, were excluded from the earlier analysis of some 540 of the donors. Linkage disequilibrium might explain the correlated functional status among segregating V segments, but an unknown experimental factor could not be excluded. In a later analysis, more than 15,000 TCR beta sequences were associated with specific HLA alleles at a false discovery rate of 0.05. Sequencing depth was assumed to be roughly uniform across donors in the presence/absence analyses, though that assumption may not hold. The classifier was reported to diagnose cytomegalovirus status with high specificity and sensitivity in both the original and validation cohorts. A cluster of highly shared sequence variants was judged likely to be a technical artifact of the sequencing pipeline. According to a later analysis, most CMV-associated TCR beta chains appeared to be HLA-restricted, and the HLA associations seemed to be driven largely by CMV exposure. Compared with equally common non-associated chains, HLA-associated TCR beta chains in a later analysis were more clonally expanded and had lower generation probabilities. In a later genetic analysis, fewer N-insertions in productive TCRs were reported among donors in an Asian-associated ancestry cluster than the roughly 670-donor mean. In an earlier analysis of 587 of the donors, most TCR beta V segments appeared in productive rearrangements about 87% or about 30% of the time, broadly matching IMGT annotations. It was suggested by the authors that the approach could potentially be generalized to other disease states and immunological phenotypes. This cohort had only TCR beta chains sequenced, and the lack of alpha or paired-chain data limited which features could be detected. A further reported finding was that TCR beta sequences accurately predicted the HLA-A and HLA-B alleles for most subjects in the first cohort.

The cohort comprised approximately 700 healthy bone marrow donors. Cohort members were all nominally healthy when sampled, although unrecorded immune exposures were likely present. The donor tested CMV seronegative, placing the donor among the roughly 400 seronegative members of the cohort. Each donor provided a peripheral blood sample, and peripheral blood mononuclear cells were used for TCR beta sequencing. The Qiagen DNeasy Blood Extraction Kit was used to extract genomic DNA from the blood cell samples. The source of this sequence is a man aged 45-65 years in good health and CMV-seronegative. Specimen: PBMCs.

The base sequence is TGTGCCAGCAGCCCCCCGGAGGTGGGTAACACTGAAGCTTTCTTT. Its translation reads: CASSPPEVGNTEAFF. This receptor chain uses TRBV6-6 and TRBJ1-1; the D segment cannot be called with confidence. Reading the germline V gene (reference sequence) gives CDR1 MNHNY and CDR2 SVGAGI. The CDR3 numbers 15 residues from cysteine through phenylalanine. The only DNA kept is the CDR3, 45 bases in frame from the first base. Trimming at the junction amounts to 6 bases on V and 2 bases on J, and the germline ends lie 16 bases apart.